This TCR beta chain was sequenced for a study of T-cell memory formation after mild COVID-19. Study observations and caveats: CD4+ bias marked clones expanding day 15 to 37, unlike balanced contracting clones.

Comment on this clonotype: The target antigen is unknown.

TCRdb analysed the 5' RACE reads with MiXCR anew, one entry per CDR3 protein. The sample lists hundreds of thousands of distinct CDR3 sequences, around 13% occurring once. The CDR3 loop spans 15 amino acids. Trimming left V 2 bases short and J 0 bases short, with 5 bases between. In germline, CDR1 is MNHEY, CDR2 SVGAGI. The clonotype originates from a man aged 18 to 30 who had mild COVID-19 (a few samples of this study predate the infection). Cell type and time point are not known. The chain joins TRBV6-5 to TRBJ2-6; D is unresolved. Sequenced input: PBMCs or a T cell subset sorted from them (not recorded which). The CDR3 DNA is TGTGCCAGCAGTTACGTAGCCTCTGGGGCCAACGTCCTGACTTTC. It codes for CASSYVASGANVLTF.